This entry features one TCR beta chain sequence. What antigen it recognizes has not been identified. Nothing much larger sits one base from this clone, and base qualities are not available. DNA was extracted (Qiagen), and TCRbeta V-D-J rearrangements were subjected to bias-controlled amplification followed by high-throughput sequencing (immunoSEQ; Adaptive Biotech). The original pipeline was this. The immunoSEQ Analyzer platform was used to analyze productive sequences at the sequence level. Clonality was calculated as 1 minus Pielou's evenness, with values ranging from 0 (highly polyclonal) to 1 (monoclonal). How much repertoires overlapped between subsets was quantified with the Morisita index, which goes from 0 (no similarity) to 1 (complete similarity). Held by TCRdb, this immuneACCESS table contains in-frame sequences only and omits some clones. Under half of the omission traces to an unresolved V gene where checked; the cause of the rest is unknown. From that table come the V and J calls and clone size; the DNA was used to work out D and trimming. In all, the sample holds 2,000 to 3,000 clones, and roughly 72% of those were seen once. The ten most abundant clones make up 11% to 15% of the sample.

Synovial fluid effusions were drawn by aspiration from the actively inflamed joints of psoriatic arthritis patients. For each patient, synovial fluid served as the source from which three memory CD8+ T cell populations were isolated by sorting: Tc1 cells (IL-17A-IFNgamma+), Tc17 cells (IL-17A+) and the bulk memory fraction, allowing their TCR repertoires to be compared. Psoriatic arthritis patients met the Classification of Psoriatic Arthritis Study Group (CASPAR) criteria. CD45RA-CD27+/- plus CD45RA+CD27- cells were sorted as bulk memory CD8+ T cells. TCRbeta sequencing was performed on sorted synovial fluid CD8+ T cell subsets from a few patients with psoriatic arthritis. Synovial fluid mononuclear cells were isolated using Lymphoprep and were cryopreserved in liquid nitrogen prior to use. The medium used for cryopreservation was made up of 50% fetal calf serum and about 9.8% dimethyl sulfoxide.

This specimen comes from a study of IL-17A CD8 T cells in psoriatic arthritis synovium. At the level of the whole study: The goal of the study was to characterize the phenotype, molecular profile and function of synovial IL-17A+CD8+ T cells in the pathogenesis of psoriatic arthritis. Results and caveats for the whole study, not just this receptor: Cells came from synovial fluid rather than synovial tissue, since no psoriatic arthritis synovial tissue samples were available. Although over 4% of the repertoire was occupied by some individual clones, most synovial CD8+ subsets remained polyclonal. Only a few patients were covered by TCR sequencing, and this limited sample size was acknowledged by the authors.

V sheds 2 bases and J sheds 8 bases, leaving 11 bases between their ends. Including the terminal cysteine and phenylalanine, the CDR3 comprises 13 residues. Only the CDR3 DNA stays, 39 bases, in frame from base 1. CDR1 and CDR2 are drawn from the germline V gene: SGDLS, YYNGEE. The sequenced material came from memory CD8+ T cells from synovial fluid. According to the study, the label for this sample's cell subset or site signals: bulk memory CD8+ T cells (CD45RA-CD27+/- and CD45RA+CD27-). The V gene is TRBV9 and the J gene is TRBJ2-1; the D segment could be TRBD2, given 5 matching bases. This receptor was taken from a human donor with psoriatic arthritis. In nucleotide form, the sequence is TGTGCCAGCAGCGTTGCTGGGGAGTATGAGCAGTTCTTC. Its protein reads: CASSVAGEYEQFF.